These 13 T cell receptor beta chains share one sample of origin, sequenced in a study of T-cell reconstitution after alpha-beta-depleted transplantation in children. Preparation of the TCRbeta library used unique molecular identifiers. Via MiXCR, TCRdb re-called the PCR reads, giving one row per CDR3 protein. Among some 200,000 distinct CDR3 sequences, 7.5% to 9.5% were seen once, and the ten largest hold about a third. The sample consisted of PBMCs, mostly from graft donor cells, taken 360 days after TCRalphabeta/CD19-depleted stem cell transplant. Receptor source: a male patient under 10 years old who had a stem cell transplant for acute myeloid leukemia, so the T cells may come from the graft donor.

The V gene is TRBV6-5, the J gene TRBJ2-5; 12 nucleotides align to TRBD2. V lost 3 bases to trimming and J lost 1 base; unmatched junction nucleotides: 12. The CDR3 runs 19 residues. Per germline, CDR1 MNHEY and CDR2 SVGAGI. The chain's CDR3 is CASSYSPGVLAGGQETQYF. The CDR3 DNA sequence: TGTGCCAGCAGTTATTCCCCGGGGGTACTAGCGGGGGGCCAAGAGACCCAGTACTTC.

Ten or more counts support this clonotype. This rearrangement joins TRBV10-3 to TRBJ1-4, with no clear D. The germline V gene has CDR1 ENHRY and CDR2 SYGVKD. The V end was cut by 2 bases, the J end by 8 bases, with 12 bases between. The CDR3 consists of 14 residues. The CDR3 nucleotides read TGTGCCATCAGTGAGACCGGGTCCCGCGAAAAACTGTTTTTT. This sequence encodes CAISETGSREKLFF.

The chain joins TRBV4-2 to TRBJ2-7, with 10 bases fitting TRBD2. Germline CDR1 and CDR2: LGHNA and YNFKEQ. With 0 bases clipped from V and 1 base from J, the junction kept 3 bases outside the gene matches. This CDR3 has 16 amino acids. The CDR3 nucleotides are TGTGCCAGCAGCCAAGAGAGGACTAGCGGATCCTACGAGCAGTACTTC. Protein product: CASSQERTSGSYEQYF.

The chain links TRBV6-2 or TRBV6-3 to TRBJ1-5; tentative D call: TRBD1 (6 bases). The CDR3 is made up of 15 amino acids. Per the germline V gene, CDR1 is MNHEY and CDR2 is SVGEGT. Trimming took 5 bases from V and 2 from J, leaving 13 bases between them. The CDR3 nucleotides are TGTGCCAGCAGTCTAAGACAGGAGGGCAATCAGCCCCAGCATTTT. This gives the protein CASSLRQEGNQPQHF.

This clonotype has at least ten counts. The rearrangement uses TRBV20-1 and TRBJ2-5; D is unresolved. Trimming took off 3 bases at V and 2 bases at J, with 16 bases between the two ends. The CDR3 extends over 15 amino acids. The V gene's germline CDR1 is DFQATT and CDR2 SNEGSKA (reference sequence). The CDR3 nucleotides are TGCAGTGCTAGTAGGTACTCAGCAGAGCAAGAGACCCAGTACTTC. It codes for CSASRYSAEQETQYF.

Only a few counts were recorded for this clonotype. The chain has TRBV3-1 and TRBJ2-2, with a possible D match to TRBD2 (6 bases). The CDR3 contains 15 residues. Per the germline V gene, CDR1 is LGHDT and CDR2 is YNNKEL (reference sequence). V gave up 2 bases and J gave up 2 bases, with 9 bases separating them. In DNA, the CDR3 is TGTGCCAGCAGCCAAAGGGACTCCAACACCGGGGAGCTGTTTTTT. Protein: CASSQRDSNTGELFF.

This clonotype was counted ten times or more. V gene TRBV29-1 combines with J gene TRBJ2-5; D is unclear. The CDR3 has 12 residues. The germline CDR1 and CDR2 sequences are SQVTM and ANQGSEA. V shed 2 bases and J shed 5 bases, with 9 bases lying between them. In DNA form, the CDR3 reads TGCAGCGTTGAATTGGAAAAGGAGACCCAGTACTTC. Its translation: CSVELEKETQYF.

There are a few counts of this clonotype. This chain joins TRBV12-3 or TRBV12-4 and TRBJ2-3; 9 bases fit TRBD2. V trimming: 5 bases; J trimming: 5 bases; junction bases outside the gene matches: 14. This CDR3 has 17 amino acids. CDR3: CASSRPFERGDGDTQYF. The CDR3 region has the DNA TGTGCCAGCAGTCGGCCCTTCGAGCGGGGGGATGGAGATACGCAGTATTTT.

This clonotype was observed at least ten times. CDR3 nucleotide sequence: TGTGCCAGCATCGTCCTAGCGGTCTCCTACAATGAGCAGTTCTTC. It yields the protein CASIVLAVSYNEQFF. The rearrangement joins TRBV25-1 to TRBJ2-1; 7 bases fit TRBD2. Germline V gene sequence: CDR1 MGHDK, CDR2 SYGVNS. V shed 7 bases, J shed 0 bases, and the junction held 6 bases outside the gene matches. This CDR3 comprises 15 residues.

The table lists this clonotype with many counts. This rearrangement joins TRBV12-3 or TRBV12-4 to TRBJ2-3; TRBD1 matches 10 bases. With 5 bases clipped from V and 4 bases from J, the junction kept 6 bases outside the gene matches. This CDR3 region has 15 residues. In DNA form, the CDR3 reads TGTGCCAGCAGTCCCCGGGACAGGGGTCCAGATACGCAGTATTTT. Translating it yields CASSPRDRGPDTQYF.

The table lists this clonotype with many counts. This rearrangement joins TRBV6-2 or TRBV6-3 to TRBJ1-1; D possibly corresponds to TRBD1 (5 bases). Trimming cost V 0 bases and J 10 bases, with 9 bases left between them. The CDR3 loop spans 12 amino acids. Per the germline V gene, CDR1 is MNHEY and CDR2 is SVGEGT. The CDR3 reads CASSYSGDGAFF. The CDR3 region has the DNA TGTGCCAGCAGTTACTCGGGGGACGGAGCTTTCTTT.

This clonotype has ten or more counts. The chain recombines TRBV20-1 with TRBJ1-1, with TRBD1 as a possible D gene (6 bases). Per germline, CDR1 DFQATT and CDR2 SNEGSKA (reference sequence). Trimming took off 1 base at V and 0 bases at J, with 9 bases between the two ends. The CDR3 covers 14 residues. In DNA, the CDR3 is TGCAGTGCTAGAGGAACAGGGATGAACACTGAAGCTTTCTTT. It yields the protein CSARGTGMNTEAFF.

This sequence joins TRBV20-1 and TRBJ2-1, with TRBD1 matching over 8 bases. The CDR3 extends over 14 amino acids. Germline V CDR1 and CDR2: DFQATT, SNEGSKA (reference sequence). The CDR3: CGAYRGNSYNEQFF. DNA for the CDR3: TGCGGAGCCTACAGGGGGAACTCCTACAATGAGCAGTTCTTC.